The rows below give T cell receptor beta chains drawn from one sample of a study of blood T cell repertoires in COVID-19. Produced via immunoSEQ multiplex PCR; TCRdb's table is partial and in-frame only. The data show about 190,000 clones, with about 86% seen just once and less than 3.5% held by the top ten. Sequencing was performed on peripheral blood. The receptors derive from a woman in her twenties or thirties with active or convalescent COVID-19. CDR3s include the opening cysteine and the closing phenylalanine or tryptophan. The D gene is left open where the match is weak. Size is omitted from some rows. Given values are once, few, many or a class for expanded clones.

d_gene,v_gene,j_gene,abundance,CDR3nt,CDR3aa
.,TRBV18,TRBJ2-7,.,TGTGCCAGCTCCCAGGTGGCAGACACCTACGAGCAGTACTTC,CASSQVADTYEQYF
TRBD1,TRBV29-1,TRBJ2-7,.,TGCAGCGTTGAAGATCGTCCTAGGACAGGGGGCTACGAGCAGTACTTC,CSVEDRPRTGGYEQYF
.,TRBV10-2,TRBJ2-1,.,TGCGCCAGCAGTGTTGTCGGGGGTAGGGAGTTCTTC,CASSVVGGREFF
.,TRBV5-6,TRBJ2-3,.,TGTGCCAGCAGCCAAACAGGGCGCCCAGATACGCAGTATTTT,CASSQTGRPDTQYF
TRBD1,TRBV19,TRBJ2-2,.,TGTGCCAGTAGTATAGGGAGAGGGGGACAGGGGCGACCCCGGGGCACCGGGGAGCTGTTTTTT,CASSIGRGGQGRPRGTGELFF
.,TRBV5-1,TRBJ2-3,.,TGCGCCAGCAGCTCAGGACAGACGAGCACAGATACGCAGTATTTT,CASSSGQTSTDTQYF
.,TRBV18,TRBJ2-1,.,TGTGCCAGCTCACCACCGACAGTTAATGAGCAGTTCTTC,CASSPPTVNEQFF
.,TRBV4-2,TRBJ1-2,.,TGTGCCAGCAGGCAGCCGGGGTCCTCTAACTATGGCTACACCTTC,CASRQPGSSNYGYTF
.,TRBV3-1/TRBV3-2,TRBJ1-1,.,TGTGCCAGCAGCCAAGGGGACACCGCTTTCTTT,CASSQGDTAFF
.,TRBV6-5,TRBJ2-1,.,TGTGCCAGCAGTTACTCTAGCGGTTATTACAATGAGCAGTTCTTC,CASSYSSGYYNEQFF
TRBD2,TRBV4-2,TRBJ2-3,.,TGTGCCAGCAGCCAAGGGGTACTAGCGGGGGGGCTGGGCACAGATACGCAGTATTTT,CASSQGVLAGGLGTDTQYF
TRBD2,TRBV27,TRBJ2-7,.,TGTGCCAGCAGTGGGCGGGGGAACTCCTACGAGCAGTACTTC,CASSGRGNSYEQYF
TRBD1,TRBV28,TRBJ1-2,.,TGTGCCAGCAGTTTACCGGGACAGGGTGCTGGCTACACCTTC,CASSLPGQGAGYTF
TRBD1,TRBV19,TRBJ2-2,.,TGTGCCAGTAGCAAAACCGGGACAGGGGGCGGCACCGGGGAGCTGTTTTTT,CASSKTGTGGGTGELFF
.,TRBV14,TRBJ2-5,.,TGTGCCAGCAGCCGGGGGGGGCTGCGAGAGACCCAGTACTTC,CASSRGGLRETQYF
TRBD2,TRBV19,TRBJ2-5,.,TGTGCCAGTAGTCCACCCCCGGGGGGATTGCAAGAGACCCAGTACTTC,CASSPPPGGLQETQYF
TRBD2,TRBV5-4,TRBJ2-1,.,TGTGCCAGCAGAACCTCCCCTAGCGGGGGTTACAATGAGCAGTTCTTC,CASRTSPSGGYNEQFF
TRBD2,TRBV6-5,TRBJ2-7,.,TGTGCCAGCCGAAGAGAGCGGGAGGGCTCCTACGAGCAGTACTTC,CASRREREGSYEQYF
TRBD1,TRBV11-3,TRBJ1-2,.,TGTGCCAGCAGCCCCACGACAGGGGGCTATGGTGGCTACACCTTC,CASSPTTGGYGGYTF
TRBD1,TRBV18,TRBJ1-5,.,TGTGCCAGCTCACCAACCGACAGGGGAGGACAGCCCCAGCATTTT,CASSPTDRGGQPQHF
TRBD1,TRBV28,TRBJ1-3,.,TGTGCCAGCAGTTCGAACCGACAGGGGGTTGTTTCTCGTTCTGGAAACACCATATATTTT,CASSSNRQGVVSRSGNTIYF
TRBD2,TRBV29-1,TRBJ2-1,.,TGCAGCGTTGCGGGCGGGGGACTTTACAATGAGCAGTTCTTC,CSVAGGGLYNEQFF
.,TRBV6-5,TRBJ1-5,.,TGTGCCAGCAGTTACGCCAGGGGCAATCAGCCCCAGCATTTT,CASSYARGNQPQHF
TRBD1,TRBV12-3/TRBV12-4,TRBJ1-1,.,TGTGCCAGCAGTCTTAGGGACAGCCTTGAAGCTTTCTTT,CASSLRDSLEAFF
TRBD1,TRBV6-5,TRBJ2-7,.,TGTGCCAGCAACCGACAGGGGCTAACCTACGAGCAGTACTTC,CASNRQGLTYEQYF
TRBD2,TRBV6-2/TRBV6-3,TRBJ2-3,.,TGTGCCAGCAGTTACTCGAAGCTAGCGGGATGGACAGATACGCAGTATTTT,CASSYSKLAGWTDTQYF
.,TRBV6-5,TRBJ1-1,.,TGTGCCAGCAGTTATAGACAGAACACTGAAGCTTTCTTT,CASSYRQNTEAFF
.,TRBV12-3/TRBV12-4,TRBJ2-2,.,TGTGCCAGCAGTCCCCGGGACACCGGGGAGCTGTTTTTT,CASSPRDTGELFF
TRBD2,TRBV12-5,TRBJ2-1,.,TGTGCTAGTGGTTTGGGACTAGCGGGAGACAATGAGCAGTTCTTC,CASGLGLAGDNEQFF
.,TRBV19,TRBJ1-2,.,TGTGCCAGTAGGACCGGGTGGGGCTACACCTTC,CASRTGWGYTF
.,TRBV5-6,TRBJ1-1,.,TGTGCCAGCAGCTTGGGGCCGGGCGGGGTAGCTTTCTTT,CASSLGPGGVAFF
TRBD1,TRBV2,TRBJ1-6,.,TGTGCCAGCAGTAATTCCGGGACAGGGAACTCACCCCTCCACTTT,CASSNSGTGNSPLHF
TRBD2,TRBV29-1,TRBJ2-3,.,TGCAGCGTAGCGAGCGGGGGGGCCACAGATACGCAGTATTTT,CSVASGGATDTQYF
TRBD2,TRBV5-1,TRBJ2-3,.,TGCGCCAGCAGTCTTATGGTGCGGGAGGACCGCACAGATACGCAGTATTTT,CASSLMVREDRTDTQYF
TRBD2,TRBV27,TRBJ2-7,.,TGTGCCAGCTCCACTAGCGGGTACGAGCAGTACTTC,CASSTSGYEQYF
.,TRBV29-1,TRBJ1-3,.,TGCAGCGTAAGCAGGCCCGGAAACACCATATATTTT,CSVSRPGNTIYF
.,TRBV7-9,TRBJ1-5,.,TGTGCCAGCAGCTGGGAGGCAGAACCCAATCAGCCCCAGCATTTT,CASSWEAEPNQPQHF
TRBD1,TRBV18,TRBJ2-7,.,TGTGCCAGCTCAGCTATGGGGGCAGGGGGCAACGAGCAGTACTTC,CASSAMGAGGNEQYF
.,TRBV18,TRBJ2-3,.,TGTGCCAGCTCGACACCAATGCGGACTGCAGATACGCAGTATTTT,CASSTPMRTADTQYF
.,TRBV7-2,TRBJ1-3,.,TGTGCCAGCAGCTTCGACAGCTCTGGAAACACCATATATTTT,CASSFDSSGNTIYF
.,TRBV29-1,TRBJ1-2,.,TGCAGCGTTGAGACGGGATCAGACTACACCTTC,CSVETGSDYTF
.,TRBV19,TRBJ2-3,.,TGTGCCAGTAGTATTTCAGTCCAGGAGGCAGATACGCAGTATTTT,CASSISVQEADTQYF
.,TRBV24-1,TRBJ1-1,.,TGTGCCACCAGTGACCCCGACGGGACTGAAGCTTTCTTT,CATSDPDGTEAFF
.,TRBV7-6,TRBJ1-3,once,TGTGCCAGCAGCTCCTACAGGGATTCGGGAAACACCATATATTTT,CASSSYRDSGNTIYF
TRBD1,TRBV7-2,TRBJ1-6,.,TGTGCCAGCAGCAACCGGGACAGGGGGCCCAATTCACCCCTCCACTTT,CASSNRDRGPNSPLHF
TRBD1,TRBV18,TRBJ1-1,.,TGTGCCAGCTCACCGAGGGGACAGATACCTAACACTGAAGCTTTCTTT,CASSPRGQIPNTEAFF